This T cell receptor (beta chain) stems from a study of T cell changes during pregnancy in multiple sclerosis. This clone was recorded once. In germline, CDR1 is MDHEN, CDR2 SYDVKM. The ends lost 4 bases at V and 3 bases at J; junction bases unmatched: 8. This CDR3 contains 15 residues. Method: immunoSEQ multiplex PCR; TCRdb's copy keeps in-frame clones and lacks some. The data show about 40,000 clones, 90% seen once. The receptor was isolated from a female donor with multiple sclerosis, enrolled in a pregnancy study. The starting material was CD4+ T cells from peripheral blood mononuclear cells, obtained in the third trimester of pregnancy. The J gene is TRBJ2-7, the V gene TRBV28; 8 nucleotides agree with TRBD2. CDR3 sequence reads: CASSSPGTRHYEQYF. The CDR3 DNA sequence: TGTGCCAGCAGTTCGCCCGGGACTAGACACTACGAGCAGTACTTC.